The present T cell receptor (beta chain) was sequenced within a study of shared clonotypes between healthy human individuals. CDR3 size: 16 residues. CDR1 is MGHRA, CDR2 YSYEKL, per germline. Germline trimming cut 2 bases from V and 6 bases from J; bases unmatched to any gene: 9. Original processing methods: ImmunoSEQ sequences covered only the junction and lacked quality scores; filtering therefore differed. Method: immunoSEQ multiplex PCR; TCRdb's copy keeps in-frame clones and lacks some. Clonal size and the V and J genes are those of that table, whereas D and trimming came from the DNA. The sample comprises approximately 2.1 million clones, over 90% of which are singletons, and 0.39% rests with the top ten.

The sequence came from a man between 18 and 29 years old in good health. Some clones in this sample may be carry-over from other donors' samples. The chain carries TRBV4-1 and TRBJ2-7; the match to TRBD2 covers 11 bases. The material sequenced was naive CD4+ T cells from PBMCs. Documented subset: CD45RA+ positively selected. CDR3 protein: CASSQPLAGVRSEQYF. CDR3 DNA: TGCGCCAGCAGCCAACCACTAGCGGGAGTACGATCCGAGCAGTACTTC.